A selection of T cell receptor beta chains follows, all from one sample in a study of T cell repertoires in cytomegalovirus infection. TCRdb used MiXCR to reprocess the reads, holding one entry per CDR3 protein. The sample contains 500,000 to 600,000 distinct CDR3 sequences, approximately 17% of which appear only once. The sample taken for sequencing was CD8+ T cells from PBMCs. The receptors stem from a human donor in good health (CMV status not recorded). Some clones in this sample may be carry-over from other donors' samples. Each CDR3 is given with its conserved first and last residue. The D gene is left open where the match is weak. Only some rows state a clone size, as once, few, many or a class for expanded clones.

v_gene	j_gene	abundance	d_gene	CDR3nt	CDR3aa
TRBV19	TRBJ1-6	.	.	TGTGCCAGTAGTCCCCTAGGGTTGGAATATTCACCCCTCCACTTT	CASSPLGLEYSPLHF
TRBV7-6	TRBJ2-1	many	.	TGTGCCAGCAGCCGGGGCCAGTCCACACTAGTTTACAATGAGCAGTTCTTC	CASSRGQSTLVYNEQFF
TRBV27	TRBJ2-1	many	.	TGTGCCAGCAGCCCCTCTGTTGGACAGAAATACAATGAGCAGTTCTTC	CASSPSVGQKYNEQFF
TRBV3-1	TRBJ1-1	.	.	TGTGCCAGCAGCCTGTACTTTAACACTGAAGCTTTCTTT	CASSLYFNTEAFF
TRBV7-2	TRBJ2-5	many	.	TGTGCCAGCAGCTTAGTCAGCGGGTTTCAAGAGACCCAGTACTTC	CASSLVSGFQETQYF
TRBV6-6	TRBJ1-2	few	.	TGTGCCAGCAGTTACTCGCGGGAGGCTAACTATGGCTACACCTTC	CASSYSREANYGYTF
TRBV3-1	TRBJ1-1	.	.	TGTGCCAGCAGCCAAGTGGATGCGGGGGATGAAGCTTTCTTT	CASSQVDAGDEAFF
TRBV7-6	TRBJ1-2	few	.	TGTGCCAGCAGTATATTGAACAGGGAGGATGGCTACACCTTC	CASSILNREDGYTF
TRBV19	TRBJ2-5	.	.	TGTGCCAGTAGTATAAGACGGGAGCTGGTAGAGACCCAGTACTTC	CASSIRRELVETQYF
TRBV9	TRBJ1-1	few	.	TGTGCCAGCAGCGTAGGGGAGCGCACTGAAGCTTTCTTT	CASSVGERTEAFF
TRBV10-3	TRBJ2-1	many	.	TGTGCCATCAGTGAGTCTATGGCCGCAGCGGATTACAATGAGCAGTTCTTC	CAISESMAAADYNEQFF
TRBV7-6	TRBJ1-1	.	TRBD1	TGTGCCAGCAGCACCAGACAGGGTCTGAAAAATGAAGCTTTCTTT	CASSTRQGLKNEAFF
TRBV7-8	TRBJ1-5	many	.	TGTGCCAGCAGCTTTCGGGACGGAAATCAGCCCCAGCATTTT	CASSFRDGNQPQHF
TRBV10-3	TRBJ2-7	many	.	TGTGCCATCAGTGACGGACAGTCCTACGAGCAGTACTTC	CAISDGQSYEQYF
TRBV19	TRBJ1-1	.	.	TGTGCCAGTAGCGAGGAAGGGGTTTCGTGGACTGAAGCTTTCTTT	CASSEEGVSWTEAFF
TRBV10-3	TRBJ2-7	few	.	TGTGCCATCAGTGAGACGAAACAGGGTAGGGCCGAGCAGTACTTC	CAISETKQGRAEQYF
TRBV5-5	TRBJ1-2	.	.	TGTGCCAGCGGAAAAGGGGACTATGGCTACACCTTC	CASGKGDYGYTF
TRBV9	TRBJ2-7	few	.	TGTGCCAGCAGCGCCCGCGGGCGCCACGAGCAGTACTTC	CASSARGRHEQYF
TRBV2	TRBJ2-7	few	.	TGTGCCAGCAGTGAAGGACGCACTTCAACCTACGAGCAGTACTTC	CASSEGRTSTYEQYF
TRBV27	TRBJ1-2	many	TRBD1	TGTGCCAGCAGTAGGGACAGAGAGGAGCATGTTAACTATGGCTACACCTTC	CASSRDREEHVNYGYTF
TRBV2	TRBJ2-1	.	TRBD2	TGTGCCAGATCCGGACCGGGAGGTGAGCAGTTCTTC	CARSGPGGEQFF
TRBV4-1	TRBJ1-4	few	.	TGCGCCAGCAGCCAAGATCAGGGGCAGGGCGAAAAACTGTTTTTT	CASSQDQGQGEKLFF
TRBV5-1	TRBJ2-5	few	.	TGCGCCAGCAGCGGGGGAAAAGAGACCCAGTACTTC	CASSGGKETQYF
TRBV7-2	TRBJ2-1	many	.	TGTGCCAGCAGCTTAGTCGTGGGGCACCGGGGCTTAGGCTATGAGCAGTTCTTC	CASSLVVGHRGLGYEQFF
TRBV7-9	TRBJ2-7	.	.	TGTGCCAGCAGCCTGCAGAGGAACGAGCAGTACTTC	CASSLQRNEQYF
TRBV27	TRBJ2-7	few	TRBD2	TGTGCCAGCAGTTTAGGGGGGGAACGCTTAGGGCAGTACTTC	CASSLGGERLGQYF
TRBV7-6	TRBJ1-2	few	.	TGTGCCAGCAGCTTAACTAGCACAAGCCTCTATGGCTACACCTTC	CASSLTSTSLYGYTF
TRBV12-3/TRBV12-4	TRBJ2-7	few	TRBD2	TGTGCCACCCGCGAAGGGAGGGGACACGAGCAGTACTTC	CATREGRGHEQYF
TRBV11-2	TRBJ1-2	.	.	TGTGCCAGCAGCGAAGGGGACACGCTCTATGGCTACACCTTC	CASSEGDTLYGYTF
TRBV12-5	TRBJ1-3	many	.	TGTGCTAGTGGTTTGGAGGGGAAGACCATATATTTT	CASGLEGKTIYF
TRBV6-6	TRBJ2-7	.	TRBD1	TGTGCCAGCAGTTCCCCCTGGACAGGGGGCGAGTACGAGCAGTACTTC	CASSSPWTGGEYEQYF
TRBV10-3	TRBJ2-5	.	.	TGTGCCATCAGTGAGTCCAGACAGAAGCAAGAGACCCAGTACTTC	CAISESRQKQETQYF
TRBV9	TRBJ2-4	.	TRBD2	TGTGCCAGCAGCACCCAAGACGGGGGGGCCAAAAACATTCAGTACTTC	CASSTQDGGAKNIQYF
TRBV7-8	TRBJ2-2	many	.	TGTGCCAGCAGCCCCAGGGGGAACACCGGGGAGCTGTTTTTT	CASSPRGNTGELFF
TRBV28	TRBJ2-3	.	.	TGTGCCAGCAGTTTACGAAGAGAGGTCCCAGATACGCAGTATTTT	CASSLRREVPDTQYF
TRBV12-3/TRBV12-4	TRBJ1-1	few	.	TGTGCCAGCAGCGTGTCAGGGACCTTGAACACTGAAGCTTTCTTT	CASSVSGTLNTEAFF
TRBV5-4	TRBJ1-5	.	TRBD1	TGTGCCAGCAGCTGGCAGGGGGATGAGCCCCAGCATTTT	CASSWQGDEPQHF
TRBV11-2	TRBJ2-5	few	.	TGTGCCAGCAGCGCCGTTCTTGGGATTCCCCAAGAGACCCAGTACTTC	CASSAVLGIPQETQYF
TRBV12-3/TRBV12-4	TRBJ2-7	many	TRBD1	TGTGCCAGCAGTCCGACAGGGACCTACGAGCAGTACTTC	CASSPTGTYEQYF
TRBV7-8	TRBJ1-5	many	.	TGTGCCAGCAGCCCCGCTCTGATAGGTGGACAAAATCAGCCCCAGCATTTT	CASSPALIGGQNQPQHF
TRBV24-1	TRBJ2-1	.	.	TGTGCCACCAGTGAGGTGAGCGGGCAGACCTACAATGAGCAGTTCTTC	CATSEVSGQTYNEQFF